A single sample gave rise to the 22 T cell receptor beta chains below, sequenced in a study of blood T cell repertoires in COVID-19. Repertoires were generated with immunoSEQ multiplex PCR, while TCRdb's copy carries only in-frame clones and drops some. The table records a few hundred thousand clones, roughly 91% of them present only once. Sequencing input: peripheral blood. The receptor source for this set is a woman in her thirties with COVID-19, enrolled during active disease.

The genes are TRBV7-2 and TRBJ1-2, with D maybe TRBD1 (6 bases). The germline V and J ends were trimmed by 5 bases and 7 bases, with 14 bases remaining between them. The length of the CDR3 is 13 residues. The germline gives CDR1 SGHTA, CDR2 FQGNSA. For the CDR3, the DNA is TGTGCCAGCAGCCCAAACAGGGACCGTGGCTACACCTTC. This codes for CASSPNRDRGYTF.

This sequence joins TRBV10-1 and TRBJ1-1; D gene unclear. Trimming pared 2 bases from V and 6 bases from J, leaving 13 bases between. The germline CDR1 and CDR2 sequences are WNHNN and SYGVQD (reference sequence). This CDR3 comprises 14 residues. The CDR3 DNA sequence: TGCGCCAGCAGTGAGAGAAAAAACCCGGCTGAAGCTTTCTTT. Its protein is CASSERKNPAEAFF.

The gene calls are TRBV4-1 and TRBJ1-4, with D possibly being TRBD1 (6 bases). Trimming shortened V by 6 bases and J by 0 bases, and 8 bases separated the two germline ends. Germline loops: CDR1 MGHRA, CDR2 YSYEKL. This CDR3 comprises 14 residues. The CDR3 DNA is TGCGCCAGCAGAAGGACAGCAACTAATGAAAAACTGTTTTTT. Protein: CASRRTATNEKLFF.

In its sample, this clone was seen once. The chain joins TRBV7-2 to TRBJ1-2; D is possibly TRBD1 (5 bases). The CDR3 has 15 amino acids. The V gene lost 2 bases and the J gene lost 2 bases, with 12 bases spanning the gap. The V gene's germline CDR1 is SGHTA and CDR2 FQGNSA. CDR3 amino acids: CASSLMQGKNYGYTF. DNA for the CDR3: TGTGCCAGCAGCTTAATGCAGGGTAAAAACTATGGCTACACCTTC. Supplemented by reference TRBV7-2 and TRBJ1-2, the full variable domain reads GAGVSQSPSNKVTEKGKDVELRCDPISGHTALYWYRQSLGQGLEFLIYFQGNSAPDKSGLPSDRFSAERTGGSVSTLTIQRTQQEDSAVYLCASSLMQGKNYGYTFGSGTRLTVV.

The J gene is TRBJ1-1, the V gene TRBV13; weak D call: TRBD1 (6 bases). The germline V gene encodes CDR1 PRHDT and CDR2 FYEKMQ (reference sequence). The CDR3 is 14 residues long. The ends were cut back, 6 bases at V and 4 bases at J, with 15 bases in the middle. The CDR3 spells CASRSSGVTTEAFF. DNA of the CDR3: TGTGCCAGCAGGTCTTCAGGGGTTACCACTGAAGCTTTCTTT.

The chain links TRBV28 to TRBJ2-3; 8 nucleotides match TRBD2. V lost 5 bases, J lost 1 base, and 5 bases stayed unmatched. The germline V gene encodes CDR1 MDHEN and CDR2 SYDVKM. The CDR3 runs 15 residues. CDR3 sequence (DNA): TGTGCCAGCAGTCTTAACGGGGGGGGCACAGATACGCAGTATTTT. Translation: CASSLNGGGTDTQYF.

The CDR3 coding sequence is TGTGCCAGCAGTGAATCCTACTCCTACGAGCAGTACTTC. Translated, it gives CASSESYSYEQYF. The rearrangement links TRBV2 to TRBJ2-7; D uncertain. The CDR3 contains 13 residues. CDR1 is SNHLY, CDR2 FYNNEI, per germline. V shed 2 bases and J shed 0 bases, with 5 bases lying between them. Using reference TRBV2 and TRBJ2-7 for the parts outside the CDR3, the full variable domain is EPEVTQTPSHQVTQMGQEVILRCVPISNHLYFYWYRQILGQKVEFLVSFYNNEISEKSEIFDDQFSVERPDGSNFTLKIRSTKLEDSAMYFCASSESYSYEQYFGPGTRLTVT.

The chain links TRBV5-8 to TRBJ1-4; tentatively, D is TRBD1 (5 bases). The CDR3 runs to 15 residues. Between the trimmed V and J ends, which lost 0 bases and 15 bases, there was a span of 21 bases. Germline V CDR1 and CDR2: SGHTS, YDEGEE. The CDR3 here is CASSLGQGLPGSVFF. CDR3 DNA: TGTGCCAGCAGCTTGGGGCAGGGTCTGCCCGGGTCGGTGTTTTTT.

The chain employs TRBV11-2 and TRBJ2-5, with D perhaps TRBD2 (5 bases). Trimming stripped 1 base from V and 1 base from J, with 10 bases between. The CDR3 totals 15 residues. The V gene's germline CDR1 is SGHAT and CDR2 FQNNGV. For the CDR3, the DNA is TGTGCCAGCAGCTTAGTACGGGGATTCCAAGAGACCCAGTACTTC. Amino acids: CASSLVRGFQETQYF.

The chain combines TRBV7-2 with TRBJ1-6; no reliable D call. Per germline, CDR1 SGHTA and CDR2 FQGNSA. The CDR3 covers 17 residues. Trimming stripped 4 bases from V and 4 bases from J, with 17 bases between. The CDR3 here is CASSWRPRRDYNSPLHF. The CDR3 bases are TGTGCCAGCAGCTGGAGACCTAGACGAGATTATAATTCACCCCTCCACTTT. The full variable domain, completed using reference TRBV7-2 and TRBJ1-6, is GAGVSQSPSNKVTEKGKDVELRCDPISGHTALYWYRQSLGQGLEFLIYFQGNSAPDKSGLPSDRFSAERTGGSVSTLTIQRTQQEDSAVYLCASSWRPRRDYNSPLHFGNGTRLTVT.

The chain has TRBV19 and TRBJ1-5; TRBD1 agrees at 7 bases. CDR1 and CDR2 from the germline V gene are LNHDA and SQIVND (reference sequence). The CDR3 sequence is 16 residues long. Losses at the gene ends were 6 bases for V and 6 bases for J; bases not matched to a gene: 14. CDR3 region: CASSHNQGGRFQPQHF. DNA for the CDR3: TGTGCCAGTAGCCACAACCAAGGGGGCCGTTTTCAGCCCCAGCATTTT. The variable domain in full, with the rest retrieved from reference TRBV19 and TRBJ1-5, is DGGITQSPKYLFRKEGQNVTLSCEQNLNHDAMYWYRQDPGQGLRLIYYSQIVNDFQKGDIAEGYSVSREKKESFPLTVTSAQKNPTAFYLCASSHNQGGRFQPQHFGDGTRLSIL.

The rearrangement uses TRBV9 and TRBJ2-5; 7 bases fit TRBD1. CDR1 SGDLS and CDR2 YYNGEE come from the germline V gene. V was pared by 3 bases and J by 3 bases, with 2 bases of the junction left unmatched. There are 13 residues in the CDR3. CDR3 residues: CASSDDREETQYF. The CDR3 region has the DNA TGTGCCAGCAGCGACGACAGGGAAGAGACCCAGTACTTC.

CDR3 coding DNA: TGTGCCAGCAGCAAAAACTGGATGCTGGAGACTGAAGCTTTCTTT. Amino acid sequence: CASSKNWMLETEAFF. The V call is TRBV21-1, the J call TRBJ1-1. TRBV21-1 is a listed pseudogene. This CDR3 contains 15 residues.

The chain couples TRBV3-1 (or the pseudogene TRBV3-2) to TRBJ1-1; D not certain. Trimming took off 1 base at V and 10 bases at J, with 10 bases between the two ends. This CDR3 has 12 amino acids. Germline CDR1 LGHDT, CDR2 YNNKEL (reference sequence). CDR3 sequence (DNA): TGTGCCAGCAGCCAAGGGGCCGACCGAGCTTTCTTT. Translation: CASSQGADRAFF.

The chain links TRBV7-8 to TRBJ1-1; 9 nucleotides agree with TRBD1. This CDR3 is built from 17 residues. V was pared by 5 bases and J by 0 bases, with 10 bases of the junction left unmatched. Germline assignment: CDR1 SGHVS and CDR2 FQNEAQ. The CDR3 DNA sequence: TGTGCCAGCAGCGCGAGACAGGGGGTTTTGATGAACACTGAAGCTTTCTTT. It yields the protein CASSARQGVLMNTEAFF.

J is TRBJ2-5 and V is TRBV5-1; possibly TRBD1 for D (5 bases). This CDR3 contains 14 residues. V lost 2 bases and J 4 bases, leaving 12 bases between the germline ends. Germline loops: CDR1 SGHRS, CDR2 YFSETQ. This CDR3 reads CASSFGSGLETQYF. As DNA, the CDR3 is TGCGCCAGCAGCTTCGGTTCAGGGTTAGAGACCCAGTACTTC. Drawing the rest from reference TRBV5-1 and TRBJ2-5, the complete variable domain is KAGVTQTPRYLIKTRGQQVTLSCSPISGHRSVSWYQQTPGQGLQFLFEYFSETQRNKGNFPGRFSGRQFSNSRSEMNVSTLELGDSALYLCASSFGSGLETQYFGPGTRLLVL.

This clone was seen at least ten times. The genes are TRBV4-1 and TRBJ1-1; D is unclear. The CDR3 is 14 residues long. The germline V gene has CDR1 MGHRA and CDR2 YSYEKL. V was cut by 3 bases and J by 2 bases, with 10 bases left in between. The CDR3 is CASSHGQKNTEAFF. The CDR3 DNA reads TGCGCCAGCAGCCATGGGCAGAAAAACACTGAAGCTTTCTTT.

The chain links TRBV19 to TRBJ2-1; 14 bases align to TRBD2. Germline V gene data show CDR1 as LNHDA and CDR2 as SQIVND (reference sequence). V was clipped by 5 bases and J by 4 bases; unmatched bases: 7. This CDR3 region has 17 residues. CDR3 sequence reads: CASSRTSGGINYNEQFF. The CDR3 nucleotides read TGTGCCAGTAGTCGGACTAGCGGGGGGATAAATTACAATGAGCAGTTCTTC.

This clone occurred once. V is TRBV7-8 and J is TRBJ2-2, with TRBD2 matching 10 bases. CDR3 size: 17 residues. Losses at the gene ends were 1 base for V and 4 bases for J; bases not matched to a gene: 6. In germline, CDR1 is SGHVS, CDR2 FQNEAQ. CDR3 coding DNA: TGTGCCAGCAGCTTAGTTCCACTAGCGGGGCTCACCGGGGAGCTGTTTTTT. Its protein is CASSLVPLAGLTGELFF. The full variable domain, completed using reference TRBV7-8 and TRBJ2-2, is GAGVSQSPRYKVAKRGQDVALRCDPISGHVSLFWYQQALGQGPEFLTYFQNEAQLDKSGLPSDRFFAERPEGSVSTLKIQRTQQEDSAVYLCASSLVPLAGLTGELFFGEGSRLTVL.

The J gene is TRBJ1-2, the V gene TRBV5-1, with 8 bases fitting TRBD1. The CDR3 has 14 amino acids. Germline V lookup: CDR1 SGHRS, CDR2 YFSETQ. V lost 0 bases and J lost 10; bases outside the gene matches: 8. CDR3 region: CASSLETGAYTYTF. CDR3 in DNA: TGCGCCAGCAGCTTGGAGACAGGGGCGTACACCTACACCTTC.

This clone was detected only a few times. The chain combines TRBV5-1 with TRBJ2-7; 11 nucleotides line up with TRBD1. V gave up 3 bases and J gave up 3 bases; unmatched junction bases: 2. In germline, CDR1 is SGHRS, CDR2 YFSETQ. The CDR3 spans 14 residues. This chain's CDR3 is CASSSGTGGYEQYF. In DNA, the CDR3 is TGCGCCAGCAGCTCCGGGACAGGGGGCTACGAGCAGTACTTC.

The CDR3 reads CASRYDRANNEQFF. The CDR3 nucleotides are TGTGCCAGCAGATACGACAGGGCGAACAATGAGCAGTTCTTC. The rearrangement joins TRBV6-5 to TRBJ2-1, with 7 nucleotides matching TRBD1. The germline CDR1 and CDR2 sequences are MNHEY and SVGAGI. The CDR3 is 14 residues long. J lost 5 bases, V lost 6 bases, and 7 bases had no gene match.